This T cell receptor beta chain was retrieved from a study of response to subunit inactivated influenza vaccine. Study-level results: Authors proposed each seasonal influenza vaccination draws in few new T cells.

Germline values: CDR1 SGHTA, CDR2 FQGNSA. Trimming pared 0 bases from V and 11 bases from J, leaving 11 bases between. CDR3 size: 12 residues. This clonotype was observed a few times. What it binds is not known. TCRdb reanalysed the RT-PCR reads using MiXCR and keeps one entry per CDR3 protein. The repertoire consists of hundreds of thousands of distinct CDR3 sequences, with less than 8% occurring once and the leading ten covering 10% to 15%. This clonotype originated in a man between 50 and 69 years old who received an inactivated influenza vaccine. This rearrangement joins TRBV7-2 to TRBJ2-7, with D possibly matching TRBD1 (6 bases). The starting material was PBMCs from blood, obtained 23 to 25 months after vaccination. CDR3 protein: CASSLARGGKYF. The CDR3 DNA is TGTGCCAGCAGCTTAGCGAGAGGGGGAAAGTACTTC.